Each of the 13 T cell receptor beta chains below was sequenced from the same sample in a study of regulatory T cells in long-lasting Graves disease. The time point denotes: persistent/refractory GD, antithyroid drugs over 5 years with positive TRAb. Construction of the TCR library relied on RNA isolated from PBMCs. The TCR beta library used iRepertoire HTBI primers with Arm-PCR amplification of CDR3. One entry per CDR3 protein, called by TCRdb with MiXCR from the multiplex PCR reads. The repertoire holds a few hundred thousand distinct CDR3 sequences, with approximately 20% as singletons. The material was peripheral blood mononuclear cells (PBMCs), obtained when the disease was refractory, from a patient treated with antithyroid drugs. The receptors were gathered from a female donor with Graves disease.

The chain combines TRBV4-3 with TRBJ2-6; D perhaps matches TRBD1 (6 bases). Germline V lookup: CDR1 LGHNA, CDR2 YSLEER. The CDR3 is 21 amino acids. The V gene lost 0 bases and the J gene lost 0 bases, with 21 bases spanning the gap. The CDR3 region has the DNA TGCGCCAGCAGCCAAGATATCCTACAGGGAAGTCACCCCTCTGGGGCCAACGTCCTGACTTTC. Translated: CASSQDILQGSHPSGANVLTF.

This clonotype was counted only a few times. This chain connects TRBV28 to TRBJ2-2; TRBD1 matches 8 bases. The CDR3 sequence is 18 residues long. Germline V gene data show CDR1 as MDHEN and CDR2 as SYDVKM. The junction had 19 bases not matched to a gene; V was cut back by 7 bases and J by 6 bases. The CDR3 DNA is TGTGCCAGCATTCCGACAGTAGACCAGGGGGCGCCAGCCGGGGAGCTGTTTTTT. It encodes CASIPTVDQGAPAGELFF.

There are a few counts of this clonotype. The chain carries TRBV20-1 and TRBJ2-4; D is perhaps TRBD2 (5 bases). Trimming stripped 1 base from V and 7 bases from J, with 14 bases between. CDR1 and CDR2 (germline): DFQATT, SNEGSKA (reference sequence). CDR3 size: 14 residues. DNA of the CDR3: TGCAGTGCTAGAGTAAAGCTACTAGGGAACATTCAGTACTTC. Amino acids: CSARVKLLGNIQYF.

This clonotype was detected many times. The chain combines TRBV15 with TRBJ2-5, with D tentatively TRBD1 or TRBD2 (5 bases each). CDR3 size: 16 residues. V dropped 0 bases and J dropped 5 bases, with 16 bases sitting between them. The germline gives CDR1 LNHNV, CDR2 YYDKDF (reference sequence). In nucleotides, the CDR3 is TGTGCCACCAGCAGAGATCCCCTCGTGAGGGGTGAGACCCAGTACTTC. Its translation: CATSRDPLVRGETQYF. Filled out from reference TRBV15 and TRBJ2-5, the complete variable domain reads DAMVIQNPRYQVTQFGKPVTLSCSQTLNHNVMYWYQQKSSQAPKLLFHYYDKDFNNEADTPDNFQSRRPNTSFCFLDIRSPGLGDTAMYLCATSRDPLVRGETQYFGPGTRLLVL.

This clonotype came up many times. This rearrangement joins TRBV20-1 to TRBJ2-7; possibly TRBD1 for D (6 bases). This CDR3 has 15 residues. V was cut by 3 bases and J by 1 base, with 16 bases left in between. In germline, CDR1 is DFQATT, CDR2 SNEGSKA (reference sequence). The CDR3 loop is CSARMGHPPSYEQYF. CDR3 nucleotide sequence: TGCAGTGCTAGGATGGGACACCCTCCATCCTACGAGCAGTACTTC.

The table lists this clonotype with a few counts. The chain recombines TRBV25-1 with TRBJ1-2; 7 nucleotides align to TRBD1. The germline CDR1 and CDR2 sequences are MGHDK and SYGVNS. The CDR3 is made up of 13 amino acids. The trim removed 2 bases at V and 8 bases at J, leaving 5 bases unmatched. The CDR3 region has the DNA TGTGCCAGCAGTGAACCACAGGGGCGAGGCTACACCTTC. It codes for CASSEPQGRGYTF.

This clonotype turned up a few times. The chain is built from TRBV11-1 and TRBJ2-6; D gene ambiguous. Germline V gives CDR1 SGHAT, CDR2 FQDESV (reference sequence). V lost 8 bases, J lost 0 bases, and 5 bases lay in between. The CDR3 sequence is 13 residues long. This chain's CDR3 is CASGRSGANVLTF. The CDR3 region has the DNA TGTGCCAGCGGACGCTCTGGGGCCAACGTCCTGACTTTC.

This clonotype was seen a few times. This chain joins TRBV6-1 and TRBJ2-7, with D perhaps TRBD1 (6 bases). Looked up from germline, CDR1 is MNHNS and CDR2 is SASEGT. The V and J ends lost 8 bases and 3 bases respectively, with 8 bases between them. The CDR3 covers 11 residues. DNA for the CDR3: TGTGCCAGCGGCAGGGGCTACGAGCAGTACTTC. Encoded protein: CASGRGYEQYF.

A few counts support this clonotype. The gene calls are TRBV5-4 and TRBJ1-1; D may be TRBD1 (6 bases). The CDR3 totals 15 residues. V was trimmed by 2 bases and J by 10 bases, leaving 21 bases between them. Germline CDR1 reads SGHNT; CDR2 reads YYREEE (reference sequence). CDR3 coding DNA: TGTGCCAGCAGCTTCGGCGGGGGGGGGCCCCTTCGAGCTTTCTTT. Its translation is CASSFGGGGPLRAFF.

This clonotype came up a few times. The CDR3 spells CAWSRASAPNEQYF. CDR3 nucleotides: TGTGCCTGGAGTAGGGCCAGCGCCCCGAACGAGCAGTACTTC. The chain combines TRBV30 with TRBJ2-5; D ambiguous. The J call may be faulty, since TRBJ2-7 better matches the DNA end. From germline, CDR1 is GTSNPN and CDR2 SVGIG (reference sequence). The CDR3 contains 14 residues.

The CDR3 region is CASSYGRGRVNTGELFF. The CDR3 nucleotides are TGTGCCAGCAGTTACGGCAGGGGGCGCGTGAACACCGGGGAGCTGTTTTTT. This chain uses TRBV6-5 with TRBJ2-2; TRBD1 matches at 8 bases. Germline V CDR1 and CDR2: MNHEY, SVGAGI. There are 17 residues in the CDR3. With 2 bases clipped from V and 1 base from J, the junction kept 6 bases outside the gene matches.

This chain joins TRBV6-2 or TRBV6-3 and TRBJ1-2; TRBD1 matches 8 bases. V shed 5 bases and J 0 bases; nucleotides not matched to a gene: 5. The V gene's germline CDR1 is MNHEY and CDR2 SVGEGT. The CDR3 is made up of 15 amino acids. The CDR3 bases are TGTGCCAGCAGTGGAAGGGGACAGGCTAACTATGGCTACACCTTC. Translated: CASSGRGQANYGYTF.

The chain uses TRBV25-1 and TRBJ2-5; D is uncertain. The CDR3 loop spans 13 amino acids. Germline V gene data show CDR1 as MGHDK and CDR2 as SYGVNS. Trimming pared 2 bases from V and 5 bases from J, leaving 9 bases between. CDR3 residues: CASSEPGRETQYF. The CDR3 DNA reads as TGTGCCAGCAGTGAACCGGGCCGGGAGACCCAGTACTTC. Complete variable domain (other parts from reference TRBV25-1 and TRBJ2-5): EADIYQTPRYLVIGTGKKITLECSQTMGHDKMYWYQQDPGMELHLIHYSYGVNSTEKGDLSSESTVSRIRTEHFPLTLESARPSHTSQYLCASSEPGRETQYFGPGTRLLVL.